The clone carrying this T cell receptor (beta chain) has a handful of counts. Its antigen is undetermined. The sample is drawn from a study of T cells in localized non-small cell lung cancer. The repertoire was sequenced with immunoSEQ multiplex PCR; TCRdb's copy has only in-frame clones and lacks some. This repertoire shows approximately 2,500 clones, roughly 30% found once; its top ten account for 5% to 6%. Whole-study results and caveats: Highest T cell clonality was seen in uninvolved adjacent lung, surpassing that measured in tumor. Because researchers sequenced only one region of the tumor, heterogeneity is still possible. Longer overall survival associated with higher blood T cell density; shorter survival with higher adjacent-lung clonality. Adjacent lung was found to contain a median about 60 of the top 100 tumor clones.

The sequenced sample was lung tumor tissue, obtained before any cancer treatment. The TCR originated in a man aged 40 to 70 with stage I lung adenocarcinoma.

CDR3 coding DNA: TGTGCCAGCAGCGCGGACAGGGTAGCTAATCAGCCCCAGCATTTT. Its translation: CASSADRVANQPQHF. This chain joins TRBV9 and TRBJ1-5, with 8 bases lining up with TRBD1. V trimming: 3 bases; J trimming: 4 bases; junction bases outside the gene matches: 6. Germline values: CDR1 SGDLS, CDR2 YYNGEE. This CDR3 has 15 amino acids.